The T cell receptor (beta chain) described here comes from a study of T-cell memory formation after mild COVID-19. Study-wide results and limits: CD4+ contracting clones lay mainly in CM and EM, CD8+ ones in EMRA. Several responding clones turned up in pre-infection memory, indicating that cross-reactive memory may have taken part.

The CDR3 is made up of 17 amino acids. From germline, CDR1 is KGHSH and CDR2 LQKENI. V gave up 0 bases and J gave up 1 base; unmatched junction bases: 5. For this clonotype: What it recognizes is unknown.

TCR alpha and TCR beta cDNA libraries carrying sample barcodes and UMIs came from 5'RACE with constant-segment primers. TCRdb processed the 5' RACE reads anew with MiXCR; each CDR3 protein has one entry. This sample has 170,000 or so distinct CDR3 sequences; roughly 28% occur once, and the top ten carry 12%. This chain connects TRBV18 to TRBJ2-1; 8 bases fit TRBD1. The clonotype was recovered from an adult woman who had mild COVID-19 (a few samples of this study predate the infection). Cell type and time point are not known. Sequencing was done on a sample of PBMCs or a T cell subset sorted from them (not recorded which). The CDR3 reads CASSPPSRGLSYNEQFF. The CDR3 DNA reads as TGTGCCAGCTCACCACCCTCCAGGGGGCTTTCCTACAATGAGCAGTTCTTC.